The 26 T cell receptor beta chains presented below share a single source sample, sequenced in a study of T-cell reconstitution after alpha-beta-depleted transplantation in children. It was with unique molecular identifiers that the TCRbeta library was prepared. TCRdb itself ran the PCR reads through MiXCR, one entry per CDR3 protein. The data hold 440,000 or so distinct CDR3 sequences, with approximately 11% observed a single time. The sequenced sample was PBMCs from the stem cell graft donor, obtained from the stem cell graft. These receptors were collected from a human donor who donated a stem cell graft to a child with acute myeloid leukemia.

This clonotype was counted ten times or more. This sequence joins TRBV2 and TRBJ2-7; D assignment may be TRBD1 or TRBD2 (6 bases each). This CDR3 comprises 14 residues. The germline V gene encodes CDR1 SNHLY and CDR2 FYNNEI. V was clipped by 4 bases and J by 5 bases, with 15 bases between them. The CDR3 region has the DNA TGTGCCAGCAGTGTCTACGGGGGCTGGAACGAGCAGTACTTC. This gives the protein CASSVYGGWNEQYF.

This clonotype has more than one count but fewer than ten. V usage is TRBV20-1 and J usage is TRBJ2-5, with TRBD2 matching 14 bases. The V gene end was trimmed by 1 base and the J gene end by 5 bases; junction bases not matched to a gene: 9. The CDR3 consists of 17 residues. Germline V lookup: CDR1 DFQATT, CDR2 SNEGSKA (reference sequence). The CDR3 spells CSARGLAGGQRRETQYF. The CDR3 DNA follows: TGCAGTGCTAGAGGACTAGCGGGGGGGCAGAGGAGGGAGACCCAGTACTTC.

This clonotype was found many times. V gene TRBV5-1 combines with J gene TRBJ1-2; 7 nucleotides match TRBD1. Germline-derived CDR1 and CDR2 are SGHRS and YFSETQ. The CDR3 runs to 14 residues. V dropped 5 bases and J dropped 0; count of bases not matched to a gene: 4. The CDR3 region has the DNA TGCGCCAGCAGGGGGACAGACTCTAACTATGGCTACACCTTC. Translated, it gives CASRGTDSNYGYTF.

This clonotype was found a few times. The chain links TRBV5-6 to TRBJ1-5; unclear D gene. This CDR3 has 14 residues. CDR1 and CDR2 (germline): SGHDT, YYEEEE. The V end was cut by 4 bases, the J end by 0 bases, with 8 bases between. The CDR3 loop is CASSLLYSNQPQHF. In DNA form, the CDR3 reads TGTGCCAGCAGCCTGCTGTATAGCAATCAGCCCCAGCATTTT.

This clonotype was found a few times. The chain joins TRBV13 to TRBJ2-3; D remains ambiguous. This CDR3 contains 12 residues. The V and J ends lost 3 bases and 6 bases respectively, with 7 bases between them. Germline-derived CDR1 and CDR2 are PRHDT and FYEKMQ (reference sequence). This CDR3 is CASSFRSDTQYF. Here the CDR3 DNA reads TGTGCCAGCAGCTTCCGTTCTGATACGCAGTATTTT.

The rearrangement links TRBV9 to TRBJ2-3; 8 bases map to TRBD2. V trimming: 1 base; J trimming: 5 bases; junction bases outside the gene matches: 9. The CDR3 runs 16 residues. Per germline, CDR1 SGDLS and CDR2 YYNGEE. CDR3 nucleotides: TGTGCCAGCAGCGTATTTGTAGCGGGACGGGAAGATACGCAGTATTTT. Translating gives CASSVFVAGREDTQYF.

This clonotype was seen repeatedly, ten times or more. The rearrangement uses TRBV15 and TRBJ2-5; weak D call: TRBD1 (6 bases). Trimming left V 4 bases short and J 0 bases short, with 12 bases between. Germline V CDR1 and CDR2: LNHNV, YYDKDF (reference sequence). This CDR3 region has 15 residues. This CDR3 reads CATSTRGQYQETQYF. The CDR3 DNA reads TGTGCCACCAGCACCAGAGGACAGTACCAAGAGACCCAGTACTTC.

This clonotype was seen more than once but under ten times. This chain links TRBV9 with TRBJ1-1; the D is unclear. Germline-derived CDR1 and CDR2 are SGDLS and YYNGEE. V was pared by 1 base and J by 3 bases, with 13 bases between. The length of the CDR3 is 15 residues. The CDR3 protein is CASSVLGEVDTEAFF. In DNA, the CDR3 is TGTGCCAGCAGCGTACTGGGAGAGGTAGACACTGAAGCTTTCTTT.

This clonotype was recorded a few times. The rearrangement joins TRBV27 to TRBJ1-5, with 8 nucleotides matching TRBD1. Germline V gene sequence: CDR1 MNHEY, CDR2 SMNVEV (reference sequence). This CDR3 has 14 amino acids. With 6 bases clipped from V and 6 bases from J, the junction kept 7 bases outside the gene matches. The CDR3 loop is CASRPYRGAQPQHF. CDR3 DNA: TGTGCCAGCAGACCCTACAGGGGGGCTCAGCCCCAGCATTTT.

This chain uses TRBV5-1 with TRBJ2-1; D gene uncertain. CDR1 is SGHRS and CDR2 is YFSETQ in the germline V gene. V lost 2 bases to trimming and J lost 0 bases, with 6 bases between them. This CDR3 spans 14 amino acids. CDR3 sequence reads: CASSFGASYNEQFF. The DNA for the CDR3 is TGCGCCAGCAGCTTCGGCGCCTCCTACAATGAGCAGTTCTTC.

This clonotype was recorded a few times. This chain uses TRBV5-5 with TRBJ2-1; possible D gene TRBD2, 6 bases. The CDR3 sequence is 13 residues long. Germline V gives CDR1 SGHKS, CDR2 YYEKEE (reference sequence). V lost 1 base to trimming and J lost 9 bases, with 11 bases between them. CDR3 in DNA: TGTGCCAGCAGCTTGACTAGCATCAGTGAGCAGTTCTTC. As protein: CASSLTSISEQFF.

This sequence joins TRBV5-1 and TRBJ1-4, with 8 bases matching TRBD1. Trimming cost V 4 bases and J 3 bases; bases outside gene matches: 5. Germline V CDR1 and CDR2: SGHRS, YFSETQ. CDR3 length equals 15 residues. The CDR3 here is CASSPGQGPNEKLFF. DNA for the CDR3: TGCGCCAGCAGCCCCGGACAGGGACCTAATGAAAAACTGTTTTTT.

This clonotype occurred a few times. The chain is built from TRBV12-5 and TRBJ2-3, with TRBD2 matching over 9 bases. The V gene's germline CDR1 is LGHNT and CDR2 FRNRAP. The CDR3 totals 15 residues. V lost 3 bases and J lost 1; bases outside the gene matches: 2. CDR3 sequence reads: CASGFRGGGTDTQYF. CDR3 nucleotides: TGTGCTAGTGGTTTCCGCGGGGGGGGCACAGATACGCAGTATTTT.

This clonotype was found a few times. This chain links TRBV5-1 with TRBJ2-2, with 10 bases that match TRBD2. The CDR3 length is 16 residues. Germline V CDR1 and CDR2: SGHRS, YFSETQ. V was clipped by 3 bases and J by 0 bases; unmatched bases: 2. The CDR3 is CASSSGLAANTGELFF. The CDR3 nucleotides are TGCGCCAGCAGCTCCGGACTAGCGGCGAACACCGGGGAGCTGTTTTTT.

This clonotype was detected only a few times. The V call is TRBV20-1, the J call TRBJ2-7; 9 bases match TRBD2. The germline gives CDR1 DFQATT, CDR2 SNEGSKA (reference sequence). This CDR3 has 15 amino acids. The J segment lost 2 bases and the V segment lost 0 bases, leaving 5 bases of the junction unmatched. The CDR3 here is CSARDSGGRAYEQYF. The CDR3 coding sequence is TGCAGTGCTAGAGATTCGGGCGGGAGGGCCTACGAGCAGTACTTC.

This chain links TRBV7-2 with TRBJ1-2, with D possibly matching TRBD1 (5 bases). The CDR3 is 16 amino acids. The germline CDR1 and CDR2 sequences are SGHTA and FQGNSA. Trimming cost V 5 bases and J 8 bases, with 24 bases left between them. Here the CDR3 DNA reads TGTGCCAGCAGCCGCGGGGGACCTCTTAAGAATCACGGCTACACCTTC. The encoded protein is CASSRGGPLKNHGYTF.

This clonotype was found many times. This sequence joins TRBV20-1 and TRBJ2-3; weak D call: TRBD2 (6 bases). Trimming took 1 base from V and 4 from J, leaving 12 bases between them. The germline gives CDR1 DFQATT, CDR2 SNEGSKA (reference sequence). The CDR3 sequence is 14 residues long. This CDR3 is CSARGGREADTQYF. DNA of the CDR3: TGCAGTGCTAGAGGAGGCAGGGAGGCAGATACGCAGTATTTT.

This clonotype has at least ten counts. The chain has TRBV7-9 and TRBJ1-2; weak D call: TRBD1 (5 bases). The V and J ends lost 0 bases and 5 bases respectively, with 7 bases between them. Germline-derived CDR1 and CDR2 are SEHNR and FQNEAQ (reference sequence). The CDR3 extends over 13 amino acids. CDR3 residues: CASSLAGRYGYTF. CDR3 bases: TGTGCCAGCAGCTTAGCGGGGCGGTATGGCTACACCTTC.

The CDR3 loop is CARGRHSVRSGYGYTF. The CDR3 region has the DNA TGTGCCAGAGGGAGACATTCGGTCCGATCTGGCTATGGCTACACCTTC. V and J are TRBV11-3 and TRBJ1-2; D remains unclear. The CDR3 has 16 residues. Germline CDR1 and CDR2: SGHNT and YENEEA. With 9 bases removed from V and 4 bases from J, the gap between germline ends came to 24 bases.

The V gene is TRBV29-1, the J gene TRBJ2-3; 7 bases map to TRBD2. Trimming at V came to 7 bases and at J to 4 bases, leaving 8 bases not matched to a gene. The CDR3 is made up of 13 amino acids. The V gene's germline CDR1 is SQVTM and CDR2 ANQGSEA. The CDR3 bases are TGCAGCGGCGCTGGGGGGGGAGCAGATACGCAGTATTTT. This translates into CSGAGGGADTQYF.

This clonotype was found many times. The V and J genes are TRBV5-1 and TRBJ1-1; the D is unclear. The germline V and J ends were trimmed by 0 bases and 2 bases, with 11 bases remaining between them. CDR1 and CDR2 (germline): SGHRS, YFSETQ. The CDR3 loop spans 15 amino acids. The CDR3 DNA reads as TGCGCCAGCAGCTTGGAATGGACTGCCAACACTGAAGCTTTCTTT. This encodes CASSLEWTANTEAFF.

The CDR3 bases are TGTGCCAGCAGCAAAGGACTAGCGGGAGCCGTCTCCTACGAGCAGTACTTC. Translating it yields CASSKGLAGAVSYEQYF. The chain links TRBV3-1 to TRBJ2-7; 13 nucleotides line up with TRBD2. CDR3 length: 17 residues. After removal of 5 bases from V and 0 bases from J, the junction contained 7 bases not matched to a gene. Germline CDR1 and CDR2: LGHDT and YNNKEL (reference sequence).

The table lists this clonotype with a few counts. V usage is TRBV7-3 and J usage is TRBJ2-1; 10 positions match TRBD2. CDR3 size: 17 residues. With 1 base clipped from V and 4 bases from J, the junction kept 7 bases outside the gene matches. Germline V CDR1 and CDR2: SGHTA, FQGTGA. For the CDR3, the DNA is TGTGCCAGCAGCTTAAGAGGTCAGACTAGCGGGTACAATGAGCAGTTCTTC. This encodes CASSLRGQTSGYNEQFF. Full variable domain (remainder filled in from reference TRBV7-3 and TRBJ2-1): GAGVSQTPSNKVTEKGKYVELRCDPISGHTALYWYRQSLGQGPEFLIYFQGTGAADDSGLPNDRFFAVRPEGSVSTLKIQRTERGDSAVYLCASSLRGQTSGYNEQFFGPGTRLTVL.

This chain links TRBV27 with TRBJ2-1; D call uncertain. Germline CDR1 reads MNHEY; CDR2 reads SMNVEV (reference sequence). The CDR3 contains 16 residues. V lost 2 bases and J 3 bases, leaving 14 bases between the germline ends. The chain's CDR3 is CASSLRVPPIYNEQFF. In nucleotides, the CDR3 is TGTGCCAGCAGTTTACGCGTTCCACCGATCTACAATGAGCAGTTCTTC.

This clonotype occurred a few times. CDR3 coding DNA: TGCAGTGCTAGAGATTGGGGGGGAACCCAAGAGACCCAGTACTTC. As protein: CSARDWGGTQETQYF. The chain joins TRBV20-1 to TRBJ2-5; the match to TRBD2 covers 7 bases. Unmatched junction bases numbered 5, after V lost 0 bases and J lost 1 base. Per germline, CDR1 DFQATT and CDR2 SNEGSKA (reference sequence). The CDR3 loop spans 15 amino acids.

The chain has TRBV6-2 or TRBV6-3 and TRBJ1-1; 8 nucleotides align to TRBD1. The J segment lost 2 bases and the V segment lost 6 bases, leaving 8 bases of the junction unmatched. This CDR3 contains 15 residues. The germline V gene encodes CDR1 MNHEY and CDR2 SVGEGT. The CDR3 DNA reads TGTGCCAGCAGACGACCGGGACAGGTTAACACTGAAGCTTTCTTT. Its translation is CASRRPGQVNTEAFF.